These 9 T cell receptor beta chains were all obtained from the same sample, sequenced in a study of cytomegalovirus exposure and HLA in healthy donors. The primer mix had 60 Vbeta and 13 Jbeta primers. The table came from immunoSEQ multiplex PCR; TCRdb's copy has only in-frame clones and leaves some out. The repertoire consists of under 200,000 clones, with more than 80% occurring once and the leading ten covering 1.5% to 2%. The sequenced sample consisted of PBMCs. These receptors all come from a woman between 18 and 29 years old in good health and CMV-seronegative.

In its sample, this clone was seen a few times. One end of the junction does not line up with germline, which may come from a read error. V is TRBV7-9 and J is TRBJ1-1, with D unclear. The germline gives CDR1 SEHNR, CDR2 FQNEAQ (reference sequence). There are 15 residues in the CDR3. CDR3 loop: CSSSLDWGVSTEAFF. CDR3 in DNA: TGTTCCAGCAGCCTCGATTGGGGAGTTTCCACTGAAGCTTTCTTT.

Only one count was recorded for this clone. CDR3 in DNA: TGTGCCAGCAGTGTGGGACAGTCGAACACCGGGGAGCTGTTTTTT. This sequence encodes CASSVGQSNTGELFF. The rearrangement links TRBV2 to TRBJ2-2; 7 bases are shared with TRBD1. From germline, CDR1 is SNHLY and CDR2 FYNNEI. The CDR3 consists of 15 residues. The V gene end was trimmed by 4 bases and the J gene end by 0 bases; junction bases not matched to a gene: 2. The full variable domain, its missing parts supplied by reference TRBV2 and TRBJ2-2, is EPEVTQTPSHQVTQMGQEVILRCVPISNHLYFYWYRQILGQKVEFLVSFYNNEISEKSEIFDDQFSVERPDGSNFTLKIRSTKLEDSAMYFCASSVGQSNTGELFFGEGSRLTVL.

This rearrangement joins TRBV27 to TRBJ2-7, with 7 bases that match TRBD2. Germline CDR1 MNHEY, CDR2 SMNVEV (reference sequence). V lost 6 bases and J lost 4; bases outside the gene matches: 9. The length of the CDR3 is 14 residues. CDR3 amino acids: CASSRRTSPYEQYF. The CDR3 nucleotides are TGTGCCAGCAGCCGCCGGACTAGTCCTTACGAGCAGTACTTC.

The chain uses TRBV4-1 and TRBJ2-5, with TRBD2 matching over 10 bases. V shed 5 bases and J 0 bases; nucleotides not matched to a gene: 12. The CDR3 has 18 residues. The germline CDR1 and CDR2 sequences are MGHRA and YSYEKL. The CDR3 region is CASSINPGLANYQETQYF. DNA for the CDR3: TGCGCCAGCAGCATCAACCCGGGACTAGCGAACTACCAAGAGACCCAGTACTTC.

The chain carries TRBV6-1 and TRBJ1-2; no definite D call. Per the germline V gene, CDR1 is MNHNS and CDR2 is SASEGT. This CDR3 comprises 13 residues. Trimming took 8 bases from V and 0 from J, leaving 10 bases between them. The CDR3 protein is CASRRAANYGYTF. CDR3 DNA sequence: TGTGCCAGCCGGAGAGCGGCTAACTATGGCTACACCTTC.

To note about this clone: The same CDR3 also results from other DNA sequences found in this sample. The chain couples TRBV6-5 to TRBJ2-7, with 8 bases lining up with TRBD1. V dropped 2 bases and J dropped 3; count of bases not matched to a gene: 6. Germline CDR1 and CDR2: MNHEY and SVGAGI. The CDR3 spans 15 residues. This chain's CDR3 is CASSYAGTGGYEQYF. In nucleotides, the CDR3 is TGTGCCAGCAGTTACGCCGGGACAGGTGGCTACGAGCAGTACTTC.

This rearrangement joins TRBV27 to TRBJ1-1, with TRBD1 identical over 8 bases. Germline V lookup: CDR1 MNHEY, CDR2 SMNVEV (reference sequence). CDR3 length equals 16 residues. V gave up 0 bases and J gave up 6 bases; unmatched junction bases: 9. The CDR3 reads CASSLSLGQGVSEAFF. The CDR3 nucleotides are TGTGCCAGCAGTTTATCGTTAGGACAGGGAGTGTCTGAAGCTTTCTTT.

A remark on this clone: One end of the junction fails to match germline, which may point to a read error. V usage is TRBV7-9 and J usage is TRBJ1-3, with D uncertain. Germline loops: CDR1 SEHNR, CDR2 FQNEAQ (reference sequence). CDR3 length: 16 residues. In DNA, the CDR3 is TGTTCCAGCAGCTTAGCCGCGGGCTTATCTGGAAACACCATATATTTT. This encodes CSSSLAAGLSGNTIYF.

This chain links TRBV4-2 with TRBJ2-3, with 7 nucleotides matching TRBD1. CDR3 size: 14 residues. Looked up from germline, CDR1 is LGHNA and CDR2 is YNFKEQ. V trimming: 1 base; J trimming: 4 bases; junction bases outside the gene matches: 2. CDR3 sequence reads: CASSQATGADTQYF. CDR3 bases: TGTGCCAGCAGCCAAGCCACAGGGGCAGATACGCAGTATTTT.